Listed below are T cell receptor beta chains from one sample, sequenced in a study of CD8 T cells in ankylosing spondylitis. TCRdb reprocessed the 5' RACE reads via MiXCR and lists one record per CDR3 protein. The data show 250,000 to 300,000 distinct CDR3 sequences, with approximately 20% seen just once and roughly a third held by the top ten. Sequenced input: blood, either unsorted or a sorted T cell fraction (not recorded which). The receptors shown here come from a male donor with ankylosing spondylitis or in good health (not recorded which). The CDR3 runs from the conserved cysteine through the conserved F or W. D genes are given only for firm matches. Rows may omit the clone size; those that give it use once, few, many or a size class.

clone size	D gene	J gene	V gene	CDR3 protein	CDR3 DNA
few	-	TRBJ1-3	TRBV27	CASSSGTTGNTIYF	TGTGCCAGCAGTTCCGGGACAACCGGAAACACCATATATTTT
-	TRBD1	TRBJ2-7	TRBV5-6	CASSVAGTGNNEQYF	TGTGCCAGCAGCGTCGCCGGGACAGGGAATAACGAGCAGTACTTC
few	-	TRBJ2-4	TRBV18	CASSSKQGAPGGNIQYF	TGTGCCAGCTCATCTAAACAGGGCGCCCCTGGGGGAAACATTCAGTACTTC
-	TRBD2	TRBJ2-1	TRBV20-1	CSAPHEREGYNEQFF	TGCAGTGCTCCCCACGAGCGGGAGGGGTACAATGAGCAGTTCTTC
many	-	TRBJ2-1	TRBV7-9	CASRNLANEQFF	TGTGCCAGCAGGAATCTAGCGAATGAGCAGTTCTTC
few	TRBD2	TRBJ2-1	TRBV4-3	CASSPTSGRAYEQFF	TGCGCCAGCAGCCCAACTAGCGGGAGGGCCTATGAGCAGTTCTTC
many	-	TRBJ2-1	TRBV9	CASSASPPNEQFF	TGTGCCAGCAGCGCATCACCTCCCAATGAGCAGTTCTTC
-	-	TRBJ2-5	TRBV7-9	CASSLAESRGVETQYF	TGTGCCAGCAGCTTAGCGGAATCAAGAGGGGTGGAGACCCAGTACTTC
many	-	TRBJ2-1	TRBV15	CATSLERTPVYNEQFF	TGTGCCACCAGCTTGGAGAGGACTCCGGTTTACAATGAGCAGTTCTTC
-	-	TRBJ2-7	TRBV7-8	CASSTLAIYEQYF	TGTGCCAGCAGCACCTTAGCGATTTACGAGCAGTACTTC
-	TRBD2	TRBJ2-5	TRBV10-3	CAIRDPGLGKQETQYF	TGTGCCATCAGGGACCCGGGACTAGGGAAACAAGAGACCCAGTACTTC
many	TRBD2	TRBJ2-7	TRBV5-6	CASSLIPSGSGYEQYF	TGTGCCAGCAGCTTGATTCCTAGCGGGAGTGGCTACGAGCAGTACTTC
-	-	TRBJ2-7	TRBV9	CASSVGGGHEQYF	TGTGCCAGCAGCGTAGGCGGGGGCCACGAGCAGTACTTC
few	-	TRBJ2-3	TRBV12-3/TRBV12-4	CASSGGGAGTDTQYF	TGTGCCAGCAGTGGGGGGGGGGCCGGCACAGATACGCAGTATTTT
many	-	TRBJ2-4	TRBV29-1	CSVELRDKNIQYF	TGCAGCGTTGAATTGCGAGACAAAAACATTCAGTACTTC
-	-	TRBJ1-5	TRBV4-2	CAMSPGDLCSDTWPQHF	TGTGCCATGAGCCCCGGGGACCTCTGCTCGGATACATGGCCCCAGCATTTT
many	TRBD2	TRBJ2-7	TRBV3-1	CASSQAGRREGSYEQYF	TGTGCCAGCAGCCAAGCTGGTCGGCGGGAGGGCTCCTACGAGCAGTACTTC